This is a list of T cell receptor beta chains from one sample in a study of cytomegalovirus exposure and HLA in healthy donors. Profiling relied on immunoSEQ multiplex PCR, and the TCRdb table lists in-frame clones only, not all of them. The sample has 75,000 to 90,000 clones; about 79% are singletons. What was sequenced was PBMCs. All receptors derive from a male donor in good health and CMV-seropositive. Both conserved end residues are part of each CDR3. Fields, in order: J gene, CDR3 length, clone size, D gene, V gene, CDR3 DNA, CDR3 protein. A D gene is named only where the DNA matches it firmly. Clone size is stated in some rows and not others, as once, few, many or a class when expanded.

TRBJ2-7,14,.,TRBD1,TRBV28,TGTGCCAGCTTACCGGGACAGGGAGTTCACGAGCAGTACTTC,CASLPGQGVHEQYF
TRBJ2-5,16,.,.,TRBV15,TGTGCCACCAGCACCTCGGCAGGGCCAGGATGGGAGACCCAGTACTTC,CATSTSAGPGWETQYF
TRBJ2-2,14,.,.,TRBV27,TGTGCCAGCAGTTTAGGGCTCCGGACCGGGGAGCTGTTTTTT,CASSLGLRTGELFF
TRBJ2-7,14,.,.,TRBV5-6,TGTGCCAGCAGCTCTCGTTACAGACCCTACGAGCAGTACTTC,CASSSRYRPYEQYF
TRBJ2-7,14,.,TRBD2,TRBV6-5,TGTGCCAGCATCCCACTAGCGGGGTCCTACGAGCAGTACTTC,CASIPLAGSYEQYF
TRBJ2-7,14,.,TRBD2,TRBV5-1,TGCGCCAGCAGACCTCAGGGTGGACTAGACGAGCAGTACTTC,CASRPQGGLDEQYF
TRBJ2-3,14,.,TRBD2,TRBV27,TGTGCCAGCAGTTTAGCGGGAGTACCAGATACGCAGTATTTT,CASSLAGVPDTQYF
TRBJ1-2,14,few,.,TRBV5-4,TGTGCCAGCAGCTTGGACCCGGGGAGGTGGGGCTACACCTTC,CASSLDPGRWGYTF
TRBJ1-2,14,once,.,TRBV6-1,TGTGCCAGCAGTGGAGCAGGGCAGGGGTATGGCTACACCTTC,CASSGAGQGYGYTF
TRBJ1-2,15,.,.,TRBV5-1,TGCGCCAGCAGCTTGGCCCCTCCCCCACTTTATGGCTACACCTTC,CASSLAPPPLYGYTF
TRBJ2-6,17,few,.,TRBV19,TGTGCCAGTAGGCCCGGGACACAATACTCTGGGGCCAACGTCCTGACTTTC,CASRPGTQYSGANVLTF
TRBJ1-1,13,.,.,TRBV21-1,TGTGCCAGGGACAGGGGCGGGGGCACTGAAGCTTTCTTT,CARDRGGGTEAFF
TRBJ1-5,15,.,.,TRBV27,TGTGCCACCCGAGGCGGGGGCGATAGCAATCAGCCCCAGCATTTT,CATRGGGDSNQPQHF
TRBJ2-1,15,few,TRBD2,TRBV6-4,TGTGCCAGCAGTGTTATCACTAGCGAGATCAATGAGCAGTTCTTC,CASSVITSEINEQFF
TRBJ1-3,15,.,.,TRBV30,TGTGCCTGGAGTGTACAGATAAGCTCTGGAAACACCATATATTTT,CAWSVQISSGNTIYF
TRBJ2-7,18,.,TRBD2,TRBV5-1,TGCGCCAGCAGCTTGGCCCCGGGACTAGCGGGGGGTTTCTACGAGCAGTACTTC,CASSLAPGLAGGFYEQYF
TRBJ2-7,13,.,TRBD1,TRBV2,TGTGCCAGCAGCCGGACAGGGATTTACGAGCAGTACTTC,CASSRTGIYEQYF
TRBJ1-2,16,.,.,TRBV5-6,TGTGCCAGCAGCGAGATCCCGGACACACCGCCGTTTGGCTACACCTTC,CASSEIPDTPPFGYTF
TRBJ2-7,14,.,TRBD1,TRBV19,TGTGCCAGTAGATCGGGACAGGGAAACTACGAGCAGTACTTC,CASRSGQGNYEQYF
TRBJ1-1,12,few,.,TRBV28,TGTGCCAGCAGTGCGGGCGGCAGAGAAGCTTTCTTT,CASSAGGREAFF
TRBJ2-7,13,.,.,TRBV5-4,TGTGCCAGCAGCTTGGGCAGGGTGAACGAGCAGTACTTC,CASSLGRVNEQYF
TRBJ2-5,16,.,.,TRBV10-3,TGTGCCATCAGTGACCCCCGGGACACGGAACAAGAGACCCAGTACTTC,CAISDPRDTEQETQYF
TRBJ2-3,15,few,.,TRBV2,TGTGCCAGCAGTGACCCGGGACTGGGCACAGATACGCAGTATTTT,CASSDPGLGTDTQYF
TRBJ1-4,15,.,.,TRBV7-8,TGTGCCAGCAGCTTACGGAGGTTGACTAATGAAAAACTGTTTTTT,CASSLRRLTNEKLFF
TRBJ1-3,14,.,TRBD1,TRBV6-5,TGTGCCAGCAGAGGGACAGGGGCTGGAAACACCATATATTTT,CASRGTGAGNTIYF
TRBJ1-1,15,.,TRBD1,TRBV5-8,TGTGCCAGCAGCCGGACAGGGTTAGGGAACACTGAAGCTTTCTTT,CASSRTGLGNTEAFF
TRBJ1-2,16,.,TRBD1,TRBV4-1,TGCGCCAGCAGCCAGGACAGGGCCGAAGGGATCTATGGCTACACCTTC,CASSQDRAEGIYGYTF
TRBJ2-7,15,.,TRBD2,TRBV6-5,TGTGCCAGCAGCTACACTAGCGGGAGTTTACGCGAGCAGTACTTC,CASSYTSGSLREQYF
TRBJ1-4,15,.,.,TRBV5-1,TGCGCCAGCAGCTGGGGACACGGAAGAAATGAAAAACTGTTTTTT,CASSWGHGRNEKLFF
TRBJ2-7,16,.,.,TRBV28,TGTGCCAGCAGTTCCCCCGGCAGGGGAGCCTCCTACGAGCAGTACTTC,CASSSPGRGASYEQYF
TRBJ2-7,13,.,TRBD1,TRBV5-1,TGCGCCAGCAGCTCGACAGGGAGCCACGAGCAGTACTTC,CASSSTGSHEQYF
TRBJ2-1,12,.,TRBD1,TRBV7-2,TGTGCCACCACGGGACAGGGGGTCGAGCAGTTCTTC,CATTGQGVEQFF
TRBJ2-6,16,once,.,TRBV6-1,TGTGCCAGCAGTGAAACCCTCGGCTCTGGGGCCAACGTCCTGACTTTC,CASSETLGSGANVLTF
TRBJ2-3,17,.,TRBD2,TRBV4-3,TGCGCCAGCAGCCCAGTGGGACTAGCGGGGTCTACAGATACGCAGTATTTT,CASSPVGLAGSTDTQYF
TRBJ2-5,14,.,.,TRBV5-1,TGCGCCAGCAGCTCGGCGGGGTACCAAGAGACCCAGTACTTC,CASSSAGYQETQYF
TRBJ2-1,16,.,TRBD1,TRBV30,TGTGCCTGGAGTGTTCTTGGGCAGGGGGTATACAATGAGCAGTTCTTC,CAWSVLGQGVYNEQFF
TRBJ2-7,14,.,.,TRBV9,TGTGCCAGCAGCGTAGATATGGGGGCGAACGAGCAGTACTTC,CASSVDMGANEQYF
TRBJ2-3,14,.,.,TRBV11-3,TGTGCCAGCAGCTTAGGTCAGGGGACAGATACGCAGTATTTT,CASSLGQGTDTQYF
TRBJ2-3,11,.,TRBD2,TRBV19,TGTGCCAGTACTCTAGCGGGTACGCAGTATTTT,CASTLAGTQYF
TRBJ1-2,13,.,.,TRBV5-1,TGCGCCAGCAGCCAAGACAGCCACTATGGCTACACCTTC,CASSQDSHYGYTF
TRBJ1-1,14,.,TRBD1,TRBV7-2,TGTGCCAGCAGCTGGGACAGGAGGAACACTGAAGCTTTCTTT,CASSWDRRNTEAFF
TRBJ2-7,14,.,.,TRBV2,TGTGCCAGCAGCCGGGAAGGACCCCTCTACGAGCAGTACTTC,CASSREGPLYEQYF
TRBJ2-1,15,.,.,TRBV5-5,TGTGCCAGCAGCTTTCCCGGGACACTGTACAATGAGCAGTTCTTC,CASSFPGTLYNEQFF
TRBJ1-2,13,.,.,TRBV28,TGTGCCAGCAGTCCGGGGGGGAACTATGGCTACACCTTC,CASSPGGNYGYTF
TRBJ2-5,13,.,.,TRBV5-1,TGCGCCAGCAGTTTCCCAGGAGGGGAGACCCAGTACTTC,CASSFPGGETQYF
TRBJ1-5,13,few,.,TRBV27,TGTGCCAGCAGCCGGACAGCCAATCAGCCCCAGCATTTT,CASSRTANQPQHF
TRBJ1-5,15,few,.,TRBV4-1,TGCGCCAGCAGCCTACGGACAGACTCGAATCAGCCCCAGCATTTT,CASSLRTDSNQPQHF
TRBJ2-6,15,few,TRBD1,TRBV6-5,TGTGCCAGCGGACAGGGAGTCTCTGGGGCCAACGTCCTGACTTTC,CASGQGVSGANVLTF
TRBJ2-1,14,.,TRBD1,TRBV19,TGTGCCAGTAGTATCGGGGACAGGGGCTATGAGCAGTTCTTC,CASSIGDRGYEQFF
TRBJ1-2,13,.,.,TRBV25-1,TGTGCCAGCAGTGAAATGGACTTTACTGGCTACACCTTC,CASSEMDFTGYTF
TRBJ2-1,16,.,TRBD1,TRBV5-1,TGCGCCAGCAGCTTGGTCGGACAGGGTAGCTACAATGAGCAGTTCTTC,CASSLVGQGSYNEQFF
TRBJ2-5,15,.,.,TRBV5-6,TGTGCCAGCAGCTTGGTGCGGAGGATCCAAGAGACCCAGTACTTC,CASSLVRRIQETQYF
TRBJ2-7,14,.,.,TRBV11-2,TGTGCCAGCAGCTTAGGACAGTTCGACTACGAGCAGTACTTC,CASSLGQFDYEQYF
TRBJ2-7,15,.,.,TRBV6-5,TGTGCCAGCAGTTACGGGGGGACGGGGAACTACGAGCAGTACTTC,CASSYGGTGNYEQYF
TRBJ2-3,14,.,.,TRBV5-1,TGCGCCAGCAGCTGGAGCGGGAGCACAGATACGCAGTATTTT,CASSWSGSTDTQYF
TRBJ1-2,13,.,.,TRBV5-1,TGCGCCAGCAGCTTGGAGAGTCTCTATGGCTACACCTTC,CASSLESLYGYTF
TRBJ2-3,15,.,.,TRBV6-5,TGTGCCAGCAGTTACTACGGTCGGGGGACAGATACGCAGTATTTT,CASSYYGRGTDTQYF
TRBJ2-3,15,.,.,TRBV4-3,TGCGCCAGCAGCCAAGTAGGGGGTGGTACAGATACGCAGTATTTT,CASSQVGGGTDTQYF
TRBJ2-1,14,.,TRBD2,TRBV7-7,TGTGCTAGCAGTAAGCGGGAGGCCAACAATGAGCAGTTCTTC,CASSKREANNEQFF
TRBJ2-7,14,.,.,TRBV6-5,TGTGCCAGCAGTTACTCGGGCAACTCCTACGAGCAGTACTTC,CASSYSGNSYEQYF